This TCR beta chain was captured in a study of blood T cell repertoires in COVID-19. In the study overall: COVID-19 samples, acute and convalescent, were from the United States, Italy and Spain.

Original analysis: How many nucleated cells were present was estimated from reference gene primer amplification. Generated by immunoSEQ multiplex PCR, the TCRdb table keeps only in-frame clones and is missing some. V and J calls and clone size are those listed in that table; D and trimming were worked out from the DNA. The sample includes around 64,000 clones, over 75% seen only once; the top ten take roughly 10%. This CDR3 is 16 amino acids long. The germline V gene encodes CDR1 MGHRA and CDR2 YSYEKL. Trimming pared 3 bases from V and 1 base from J, leaving 15 bases between. This clonotype was obtained from a woman in her late teens or twenties with acute or convalescent COVID-19. The chain is built from TRBV4-1 and TRBJ1-2; D might be TRBD1 (6 bases). The sequenced material came from peripheral blood. In nucleotides, the CDR3 is TGCGCCAGCAGCCATGATCGGGCAGGGGTTAACTATGGCTACACCTTC. Translating gives CASSHDRAGVNYGYTF.